Listed below are T cell receptor beta chains from one sample, sequenced in a study of shared clonotypes between healthy human individuals. Generated by immunoSEQ multiplex PCR, the TCRdb table keeps only in-frame clones and is missing some. This sample yields roughly 2 million clones, of which approximately 95% are seen a single time; under 0.15% belongs to the top ten. The material sequenced was naive CD4+ T cells sorted from blood. The receptor source for this set is a man aged 18 to 30 in good health. CDR3s include the opening cysteine and the closing phenylalanine or tryptophan. Each record gives: V gene, clone size, J gene, D gene, CDR3 DNA, CDR3 protein. A D gene is named only where the DNA matches it firmly. Size values are once, few and many counts, or a class for expanded clones, and some rows have none.

TRBV19,NA,TRBJ1-1,TRBD1,TGTGCCAGTAGGGATCCGGGACAGGGATTTGAAGCTTTCTTT,CASRDPGQGFEAFF
TRBV10-3,once,TRBJ2-7,NA,TGTGCCATCGGGACCCTGGCCGAGCAGTACTTC,CAIGTLAEQYF
TRBV14,NA,TRBJ1-2,NA,TGTGCCAGCAGCCAAAAGGGACCAAACTATGGCTACACCTTC,CASSQKGPNYGYTF
TRBV4-1,once,TRBJ2-2,NA,TGCGCCAGCAGCCCCCCGGGGCGGCAGACCGGGGAGCTGTTTTTT,CASSPPGRQTGELFF
TRBV7-3,NA,TRBJ2-2,NA,TGTGCCAGCAGCTTACAGGGGCAGGGCGGGGAGCTGTTTTTT,CASSLQGQGGELFF
TRBV6-5,NA,TRBJ2-7,TRBD2,TGTGCCAGCAGACGACAGCGGGGGACCTTCTACGAGCAGTACTTC,CASRRQRGTFYEQYF
TRBV7-8,once,TRBJ2-1,TRBD2,TGTGCCAGCAGCTTAAAACTAGCGTACAATGAGCAGTTCTTC,CASSLKLAYNEQFF
TRBV2,NA,TRBJ1-3,TRBD1,TGTGCCAGCAGCCGGGACAGGAACTCTAGGATATATTTT,CASSRDRNSRIYF
TRBV28,NA,TRBJ1-5,NA,TGTGCCAGCAGCCCCCTAGGGGGGGGCCAGCCCCAGCATTTT,CASSPLGGGQPQHF
TRBV7-9,NA,TRBJ2-1,NA,TGTGCCAGCAGCTTAGTTGGTCGCAATGAGCAGTTCTTC,CASSLVGRNEQFF
TRBV9,NA,TRBJ1-3,NA,TGTGCCAGCAGCGTAGAGGGACACGGAAACACCATATATTTT,CASSVEGHGNTIYF
TRBV18,NA,TRBJ1-2,TRBD1,TGTGCCAGCTCACCTCCAGGACAGGACTATGGCTACACCTTC,CASSPPGQDYGYTF
TRBV14,NA,TRBJ2-7,NA,TGTGCCAGCAGCCAAGGCGGGAAGGGGGCCGTCTACGAGCAGTACTTC,CASSQGGKGAVYEQYF
TRBV10-3,NA,TRBJ2-3,NA,TGTGCCATCAGTGCGGTGGATACGCAGTATTTT,CAISAVDTQYF
TRBV7-2,NA,TRBJ1-2,NA,TGTGCCAGCAGCCCATTCTCCGGGGCATCGTATGGCTACACCTTC,CASSPFSGASYGYTF
TRBV29-1,NA,TRBJ1-2,TRBD1,TGCAGCGTGGGAGAACAGGGGGCTTTGGGCTACACCTTC,CSVGEQGALGYTF
TRBV25-1,NA,TRBJ2-5,TRBD1,TGTGCCAGCAGTCCGGGACAGGGGGCAGAGACCCAGTACTTC,CASSPGQGAETQYF
TRBV30,NA,TRBJ1-1,NA,TGTGCCTGGAGTCTCCTGATTGAAGCTTTCTTT,CAWSLLIEAFF
TRBV29-1,NA,TRBJ1-3,TRBD1,TGCAGCGTTCGACCGACAGGGTCCTCTGGAAACACCATATATTTT,CSVRPTGSSGNTIYF
TRBV10-3,NA,TRBJ1-1,NA,TGTGCCATCAGTGGGACGGAAAGGGACACTGAAGCTTTCTTT,CAISGTERDTEAFF
TRBV5-1,once,TRBJ1-1,TRBD1,TGCGCCAGCAGTGATGTCCAGGGGGCGCGGGAAACTTTCTTT,CASSDVQGARETFF
TRBV5-1,NA,TRBJ2-2,NA,TGCGCCAGCAGCCTTCGGACGGGGGTGACCGGGGAGCTGTTTTTT,CASSLRTGVTGELFF
TRBV2,NA,TRBJ1-2,NA,TGTGCCAGCAGTTCCCAGGGCTGGCAGGGGTATGGCTACACCTTC,CASSSQGWQGYGYTF
TRBV30,NA,TRBJ2-1,TRBD1,TGTGCCTGGAGTGGGATTGACAGGGGGTCCTACAATGAGCAGTTCTTC,CAWSGIDRGSYNEQFF
TRBV5-4,NA,TRBJ2-5,TRBD1,TGTGCCAGCAGCCCGGGACAGGGTGTAGGGGAGACCCAGTACTTC,CASSPGQGVGETQYF
TRBV5-1,NA,TRBJ1-4,TRBD1,TGCGCCAGCAGCCCCGACAGGGGTAATGAAAAACTGTTTTTT,CASSPDRGNEKLFF
TRBV7-9,once,TRBJ2-7,TRBD1,TGTGCCAGCAGCACCCGGGACAGGGAAACCTACGAGCAGTACTTC,CASSTRDRETYEQYF
TRBV4-3,NA,TRBJ1-2,NA,TGCGCCAGCAGCCAAGATCAGGGCCTCTATGGCTACACCTTC,CASSQDQGLYGYTF
TRBV7-2,once,TRBJ1-3,NA,TGTGCCAGCAGCCCAAGATCGGCAGCCGGAAACACCATATATTTT,CASSPRSAAGNTIYF
TRBV27,NA,TRBJ2-1,TRBD2,TGTGCCAGCAGTTCTTGGACTAGCGGGAGTAATGAGCAGTTCTTC,CASSSWTSGSNEQFF
TRBV29-1,NA,TRBJ1-6,NA,TGCAGCGCCCGAAGCTCCTATAATTCACCCCTCCACTTT,CSARSSYNSPLHF
TRBV7-9,NA,TRBJ2-1,NA,TGTGCCAGCAGCTTCGACTGGAATGAGCAGTTCTTC,CASSFDWNEQFF
TRBV7-8,once,TRBJ1-3,TRBD1,TGTGCCAGCAGTCCTCGGGACAGGGTCTCTGGAAACACCATATATTTT,CASSPRDRVSGNTIYF
TRBV6-5,NA,TRBJ2-3,TRBD1,TGTGCCAGCAGTTTATCAGGACAGGGAGTGCCAGATACGCAGTATTTT,CASSLSGQGVPDTQYF
TRBV4-3,NA,TRBJ1-6,NA,TGCGCCAGCAGCCAAGTACTGAATAATTCACCCCTCCACTTT,CASSQVLNNSPLHF
TRBV30,NA,TRBJ1-5,NA,TGTGCGACTCAGGACGCTAATAGCAATCAGCCCCAGCATTTT,CATQDANSNQPQHF
TRBV5-1,NA,TRBJ1-2,NA,TGCGCCAGCAGCTACCTCCCCGGGGGCGAAACCTTC,CASSYLPGGETF
TRBV12-1,NA,TRBJ2-2,NA,TGTGCCAGCAGCTTTCGGGAATGGGTGGCGGGAGGGCCCCGGGCCCTCACCGGGGAGCTGTTTTTT,CASSFREWVAGGPRALTGELFF
TRBV5-1,NA,TRBJ1-1,NA,TGCGCCAGCTCGGTGGGCAGGGTGGGCACTGAAGCTTTCTTT,CASSVGRVGTEAFF
TRBV11-2,few,TRBJ2-5,TRBD2,TGTGCCAGCAGCTTAGCCGGGACTAGCGGGAGTGAGACCCAGTACTTC,CASSLAGTSGSETQYF
TRBV6-5,NA,TRBJ2-7,TRBD1,TGTGCCAGCAGACCATTGGGACAGGGGTACGAGCAGTACTTC,CASRPLGQGYEQYF
TRBV19,NA,TRBJ1-3,TRBD1,TGTGCCATAGGGGGGACAGGCGTCTCTGGAAACACCATATATTTT,CAIGGTGVSGNTIYF
TRBV7-2,NA,TRBJ1-1,NA,TGTGCCAGCAGCGGGGTTTTGAACACTGAAGCTTTCTTT,CASSGVLNTEAFF
TRBV4-3,NA,TRBJ1-2,TRBD1,TGCGCCAGCAGCCAATGGGGGACAGGGGAAATCTATGGCTACACCTTC,CASSQWGTGEIYGYTF
TRBV4-1,NA,TRBJ2-7,NA,TGCGCCAGCAGACAAAAAAGGGACTCATCCTACGAGCAGTACTTC,CASRQKRDSSYEQYF
TRBV9,NA,TRBJ2-1,NA,TGTGCCAGCAGCGTAGGTCTGTTGAGCTCCTACAATGAGCAGTTCTTC,CASSVGLLSSYNEQFF
TRBV4-1,NA,TRBJ2-1,TRBD2,TGCGCCAGCAGCCAAGAAACTAGCGGGAGTAGCACCTACAATGAGCAGTTCTTC,CASSQETSGSSTYNEQFF
TRBV30,NA,TRBJ2-3,TRBD2,TGTGCCTGGAGTGACCACGGGGGGGTCACAGATACGCAGTATTTT,CAWSDHGGVTDTQYF
TRBV21-1,NA,TRBJ2-7,NA,TGTGCCAGCAGCAAAAGTGGAATTCCCTACGAGCAGTACTTC,CASSKSGIPYEQYF
TRBV2,NA,TRBJ2-7,NA,TGTGCCAGCAGTTCACAGGGCGCTGGCGAGCAGTACTTC,CASSSQGAGEQYF
TRBV6-5,NA,TRBJ2-5,NA,TGTGCCAGCAGCTCTGGCAGGGTTTGGGAGACCCAGTACTTC,CASSSGRVWETQYF
TRBV5-4,once,TRBJ1-4,NA,TGTGCCAGCAGCTTTGGACAGACCACAAATGAAAAACTGTTTTTT,CASSFGQTTNEKLFF
TRBV7-2,NA,TRBJ2-1,TRBD2,TGTGCCAGCAGCTTAGATGAGGGCCTAGCGGGCAGTGAGCAGTTCTTC,CASSLDEGLAGSEQFF
TRBV7-3,NA,TRBJ2-7,TRBD1,TGTGCCAGCAGCTTACCCCGACAATACCACGGACAGGGTTGCTACGAGCAGTACTTC,CASSLPRQYHGQGCYEQYF
TRBV5-4,NA,TRBJ2-3,NA,TGTGCCAGCAGCTTGGCGTCAGGAAGCACAGATACGCAGTATTTT,CASSLASGSTDTQYF
TRBV7-2,NA,TRBJ2-3,NA,TGTGCCAGCAGCTTAGGCTGGGCCACAGATACGCAGTATTTT,CASSLGWATDTQYF
TRBV5-1,NA,TRBJ1-4,NA,TGCGCCAGCAGCCTTCCGCTTGCGGGGAATGGGACTAATGAAAAACTGTTTTTT,CASSLPLAGNGTNEKLFF
TRBV5-4,NA,TRBJ2-7,NA,TGTGCCAGCAGCTCTCAGGTGGGGGCCACCTACGAGCAGTACTTC,CASSSQVGATYEQYF
TRBV30,NA,TRBJ2-7,NA,TGTGCCTGGAGTGACCCGGGACGGACGAGCTCCTACGAGCAGTACTTC,CAWSDPGRTSSYEQYF